The present entry profiles one T cell receptor (beta chain) with its context. Original handling: Reference gene primer amplification in the assay estimated nucleated cell counts. Clones were read by immunoSEQ multiplex PCR, and TCRdb kept only the in-frame ones, dropping some. D and trimming were read from the DNA, whereas the V and J calls and clone size are those reported in that table. The table lists 130,000 to 150,000 clones, 88% of them singletons. These data come from a study of blood T cell repertoires in COVID-19. Study details: Sites across the United States, Italy and Spain contributed samples from acute and convalescent COVID-19. Sources were T cells, B-cell-depleted T cells, or PBMCs; the material itself was cDNA or gDNA.

The CDR3 is made up of 16 amino acids. The V and J ends lost 4 bases and 7 bases, in that order; junction bases with no gene match: 14. CDR1 and CDR2 (germline): MGHRA, YSYEKL. The sequenced material came from peripheral blood. This chain connects TRBV4-1 to TRBJ2-5, with 8 bases fitting TRBD2. The sequence was collected from a woman between 45 and 60 years old with acute or convalescent COVID-19. The CDR3 DNA follows: TGCGCCAGCAGCCCAGCCGGCGGAGCGGGGGTTGTGACCCAGTACTTC. Translation: CASSPAGGAGVVTQYF.